A selection of T cell receptor beta chains follows, all from one sample in a study of blood T cell repertoires in COVID-19. Data came from immunoSEQ multiplex PCR; TCRdb stores just in-frame clones and leaves some out. The sample holds roughly 220,000 clones, almost 90% seen once. Material: PBMCs or T cells enriched from blood (not recorded which). The receptors originated from a woman aged 50 to 65 with acute COVID-19. The CDR3 runs from the conserved cysteine through the conserved F or W. A D gene is named only where the DNA matches it firmly. The size field is filled for only some rows; it gives once, few, many or a size class.

CDR3aa,CDR3nt,d_gene,v_gene,j_gene,abundance
CASRTAGGPDTQYF,TGTGCCAGCAGGACTGCAGGGGGCCCAGATACGCAGTATTTT,TRBD1,TRBV28,TRBJ2-3,.
CASSLSVAGVSEQFF,TGTGCCAGCAGCTTATCAGTAGCGGGAGTCAGTGAGCAGTTCTTC,TRBD2,TRBV11-2,TRBJ2-1,.
CASSLNSGYGYTF,TGTGCCAGCAGCTTAAATTCAGGCTATGGCTACACCTTC,.,TRBV11-2,TRBJ1-2,.
CSVSDRMNSPLHF,TGCAGCGTCTCCGACAGGATGAATTCACCCCTCCACTTT,.,TRBV29-1,TRBJ1-6,.
CATTWGGGLAGKDTQYF,TGTGCCACCACCTGGGGAGGGGGACTAGCGGGAAAAGATACGCAGTATTTT,TRBD2,TRBV15,TRBJ2-3,.
CASSEANSGPENEQYF,TGTGCCAGCAGTGAAGCGAATAGCGGCCCAGAAAACGAGCAGTACTTC,.,TRBV2,TRBJ2-7,.
CASIDLRGIRVTEAFF,TGTGCCAGCATCGACCTGAGGGGGATTAGAGTCACTGAAGCTTTCTTT,.,TRBV6-6,TRBJ1-1,.
CASSFFVVVGDTGELFF,TGTGCCAGCAGTTTTTTTGTGGTGGTGGGAGACACCGGGGAGCTGTTTTTT,.,TRBV28,TRBJ2-2,.
CASSTRGVLSGNTIYF,TGTGCCAGTAGTACGAGAGGAGTTCTCTCTGGAAACACCATATATTTT,.,TRBV19,TRBJ1-3,.
CASSRDTRTEYGYTF,TGCGCCAGCAGCCGGGACACTCGAACGGAGTATGGCTACACCTTC,.,TRBV5-1,TRBJ1-2,.
CASSPAQGRETQYF,TGTGCCAGCAGCCCGGCCCAGGGGCGAGAGACCCAGTACTTC,.,TRBV5-4,TRBJ2-5,.
CASSIDLGGGNTEAFF,TGTGCCAGTAGTATAGATTTGGGAGGGGGAAACACTGAAGCTTTCTTT,.,TRBV19,TRBJ1-1,.
CASSPTGPPSSYNEQFF,TGTGCCAGCAGTCCGACAGGGCCCCCCAGCTCCTACAATGAGCAGTTCTTC,TRBD1,TRBV28,TRBJ2-1,once
CASSLMVGLSRSYTF,TGTGCCAGCAGTTTAATGGTGGGGCTGTCGCGGAGCTACACCTTC,.,TRBV28,TRBJ1-2,.
CASSLGLSNEQFF,TGTGCCAGCAGCTTAGGACTTTCCAATGAGCAGTTCTTC,.,TRBV7-8,TRBJ2-1,.
CASSLRRAGGDTDTQYF,TGCGCCAGCAGCTTGCGTCGGGCGGGGGGGGACACAGATACGCAGTATTTT,TRBD2,TRBV5-1,TRBJ2-3,.
CASSLLNEQFF,TGTGCCAGCAGTTTACTAAATGAGCAGTTCTTC,.,TRBV28,TRBJ2-1,.
CASSSGQGGETQYF,TGTGCCAGTAGTTCCGGGCAGGGAGGAGAGACCCAGTACTTC,.,TRBV19,TRBJ2-5,.
CASSFGTGAVEAFF,TGTGCCAGCAGTTTCGGGACAGGAGCTGTTGAAGCTTTCTTT,TRBD1,TRBV27,TRBJ1-1,.
CASSLGASGRGEQFF,TGCGCCAGCAGCTTGGGGGCTAGCGGGAGGGGTGAGCAGTTCTTC,TRBD2,TRBV5-1,TRBJ2-1,.
CASSSFTGELFF,TGTGCCAGCAGTTCCTTCACCGGGGAGCTGTTTTTT,.,TRBV28,TRBJ2-2,once
CASSTWTASTDTQYF,TGTGCCAGCAGCACTTGGACAGCTAGCACAGATACGCAGTATTTT,.,TRBV5-5,TRBJ2-3,.
CASSVASQDMSSYNEQFF,TGTGCCAGCAGCGTAGCTTCCCAAGACATGAGCTCCTACAATGAGCAGTTCTTC,.,TRBV9,TRBJ2-1,.
CASSAGGYEQYF,TGTGCCAGCAGTGCAGGAGGCTACGAGCAGTACTTC,.,TRBV25-1,TRBJ2-7,once
CASSTRKVSAPSGNEQFF,TGCGCCAGCAGTACCCGCAAGGTATCGGCACCCTCGGGAAATGAGCAGTTCTTC,.,TRBV10-1,TRBJ2-1,.
CASSVGQGGSGANVLTF,TGTGCCAGCAGCGTAGGCCAGGGGGGCTCTGGGGCCAACGTCCTGACTTTC,.,TRBV9,TRBJ2-6,.
CASSLFTGGYGYTF,TGTGCCAGCAGTTTATTCACAGGGGGCTATGGCTACACCTTC,TRBD1,TRBV28,TRBJ1-2,.
CASSLSPGSYEQYF,TGTGCCAGCAGTTTATCGCCGGGTTCCTACGAGCAGTACTTC,.,TRBV27,TRBJ2-7,.
CAISERTGGGRDSEQYF,TGTGCCATCAGTGAACGTACAGGGGGCGGACGTGATAGCGAGCAGTACTTC,TRBD1,TRBV10-3,TRBJ2-7,.
CASSFRGFSTDTQYF,TGTGCCAGCAGTTTTAGGGGGTTTAGCACAGATACGCAGTATTTT,.,TRBV6-5,TRBJ2-3,.
CASSRGTGVDYGYTF,TGTGCCAGCTCACGCGGGACAGGGGTGGACTATGGCTACACCTTC,TRBD1,TRBV18,TRBJ1-2,.
CASSQDRGQPQHF,TGTGCCAGCAGTCAGGACAGGGGACAGCCCCAGCATTTT,TRBD1,TRBV6-5,TRBJ1-5,.
CASSPGSSSTDTQYF,TGTGCCAGCAGCCCCGGTAGTTCTAGCACAGATACGCAGTATTTT,.,TRBV7-9,TRBJ2-3,once
CASSIRDRVNQPQHF,TGTGCCAGTAGTATTCGGGACAGGGTCAATCAGCCCCAGCATTTT,TRBD1,TRBV19,TRBJ1-5,once
CASSSQGSIEEQYF,TGTGCCAGCAGTTCACAGGGTAGTATAGAAGAGCAGTACTTC,.,TRBV6-5,TRBJ2-7,.
CASSAGWVLDNYGYTF,TGTGCCAGCAGCGCCGGTTGGGTGCTAGATAACTATGGCTACACCTTC,.,TRBV7-9,TRBJ1-2,.
CASSHEIRVGAYNEQFF,TGTGCCAGCTCACACGAAATCAGGGTTGGTGCCTACAATGAGCAGTTCTTC,.,TRBV18,TRBJ2-1,.
CASSHRGPPQETQYF,TGTGCCAGCAGTCACAGGGGACCTCCTCAAGAGACCCAGTACTTC,TRBD1,TRBV28,TRBJ2-5,.